The 32 T cell receptor beta chains reported below all come from one sample, sequenced in a study of shared clonotypes between healthy human individuals. TCRdb's table, derived via immunoSEQ multiplex PCR, lists solely in-frame clones and lacks some. This sample yields over a million clones, of which roughly 74% are seen a single time; 0.5% to 0.65% belongs to the top ten. Input material: memory CD4+ T cells from PBMCs. Documented subset: CD45RA-negative fraction. Receptor source: a man between 18 and 29 years old in good health. Some clones in this sample may be carry-over from other donors' samples.

This clone was recorded many times. The CDR3 DNA sequence: TGTGCCAGCAGTTGGGGGGGCGTGGGAAAACTGTTTTTT. It translates to CASSWGGVGKLFF. The chain is built from TRBV28 and TRBJ1-4, with D possibly being TRBD1 (6 bases). The CDR3 is made up of 13 amino acids. The germline CDR1 and CDR2 sequences are MDHEN and SYDVKM. Trimming took off 4 bases at V and 10 bases at J, with 13 bases between the two ends. The complete variable domain, with remaining parts taken from reference TRBV28 and TRBJ1-4, reads DVKVTQSSRYLVKRTGEKVFLECVQDMDHENMFWYRQDPGLGLRLIYFSYDVKMKEKGDIPEGYSVSREKKERFSLILESASTNQTSMYLCASSWGGVGKLFFGSGTQLSVL.

V gene TRBV5-1 combines with J gene TRBJ2-7, with D uncertain. The length of the CDR3 is 14 residues. V lost 5 bases and J lost 2, with 14 bases in between. The V gene's germline CDR1 is SGHRS and CDR2 YFSETQ. DNA for the CDR3: TGCGCCAGCAGTTGGGCCGAAGCAGCCTACGAGCAGTACTTC. It codes for CASSWAEAAYEQYF.

The chain is built from TRBV11-2 and TRBJ1-2; no clear D. V lost 5 bases to trimming and J lost 6 bases, with 16 bases between them. The CDR3 sequence is 14 residues long. Germline lookup yields CDR1 SGHAT and CDR2 FQNNGV. In DNA, the CDR3 is TGTGCCAGCAGCCCGATCAGAAGCGCCGATGGCTACACCTTC. Its translation: CASSPIRSADGYTF.

CDR3 sequence reads: CASSRTGGENTQYF. In DNA, the CDR3 is TGTGCCAGCAGCAGGACAGGAGGGGAGAATACGCAGTATTTT. The genes are TRBV7-6 and TRBJ2-3; D might be TRBD1 (7 bases). V lost 5 bases and J 7 bases, leaving 16 bases between the germline ends. CDR3 length: 14 residues. Germline values: CDR1 SGHVS, CDR2 FNYEAQ.

This chain uses TRBV6-1 with TRBJ2-1; D is undetermined. CDR1 is MNHNS and CDR2 is SASEGT in the germline V gene. The CDR3 length is 16 residues. Between the trimmed V and J ends, which lost 2 bases and 7 bases, there was a span of 18 bases. In DNA, the CDR3 is TGTGCCAGCAGTGAACGGTACAGCCGAATGCGGAATGAGCAGTTCTTC. This encodes CASSERYSRMRNEQFF.

This clone was seen more than once but under ten times. The chain is built from TRBV5-5 and TRBJ1-5; unclear D gene. CDR3 length equals 15 residues. Germline V gene lookup returns CDR1 SGHKS and CDR2 YYEKEE (reference sequence). V lost 4 bases to trimming and J lost 4 bases, with 15 bases between them. CDR3: CASSPGTQSNQPQHF. In DNA, the CDR3 is TGTGCCAGCAGCCCGGGAACACAGAGTAATCAGCCCCAGCATTTT. Full variable domain (rest looked up from reference TRBV5-5 and TRBJ1-5): DAGVTQSPTHLIKTRGQQVTLRCSPISGHKSVSWYQQVLGQGPQFIFQYYEKEERGRGNFPDRFSARQFPNYSSELNVNALLLGDSALYLCASSPGTQSNQPQHFGDGTRLSIL.

This chain links TRBV5-4 with TRBJ2-6, with D uncertain. The germline V gene has CDR1 SGHNT and CDR2 YYREEE (reference sequence). Trimming left V 1 base short and J 2 bases short, with 4 bases between. The CDR3 runs to 14 residues. This CDR3 is CASSLTTGANVLTF. For the CDR3, the DNA is TGTGCCAGCAGCTTGACTACTGGGGCCAACGTCCTGACTTTC.

A remark on this clone: A read error is likely here: a far larger clone is one base away. Other DNA sequences in this specimen translate into the identical CDR3. The chain employs TRBV29-1 and TRBJ1-2, with D possibly matching TRBD1 (6 bases). The CDR3 spans 12 residues. Per the germline V gene, CDR1 is SQVTM and CDR2 is ANQGSEA. The DNA of the CDR3 is TGCAGCGGCGGGGACGGGGGCTATGGCTATACCTTC. Amino acid sequence: CSGGDGGYGYTF.

The V call is TRBV25-1, the J call TRBJ2-7; 9 bases agree with TRBD1. Germline loops: CDR1 MGHDK, CDR2 SYGVNS. This CDR3 is 14 amino acids long. V lost 6 bases to trimming and J lost 4 bases; unmatched junction nucleotides: 7. CDR3 sequence (DNA): TGTGCCAGCAGGAGCCGGGACAGGGTTTACGAGCAGTACTTC. This gives the protein CASRSRDRVYEQYF.

As for this clone: A far bigger clonotype differs at one base, so this is likely a read error. The chain recombines TRBV28 with TRBJ2-3; D is unresolved. The germline V gene has CDR1 MDHEN and CDR2 SYDVKM. V lost 3 bases to trimming and J lost 3 bases, with 4 bases between them. The CDR3 contains 12 residues. Here the CDR3 reads CASSFRTDTQYF. DNA of the CDR3: TGTGCCAGCAGTTTTAGAACAGATACGCAGTATTTT.

The chain is built from TRBV28 and TRBJ2-5, with D tentatively TRBD1 or TRBD2 (6 bases each). This CDR3 is built from 16 residues. Trimming removed 5 bases at V and 5 bases at J, with 21 bases between. Germline V gives CDR1 MDHEN, CDR2 SYDVKM. The CDR3 is CASSPGGRVRRETQYF. The CDR3 DNA reads TGTGCCAGCAGTCCTGGGGGGCGGGTGCGTAGGGAGACCCAGTACTTC. Variable domain in full (rest from reference TRBV28 and TRBJ2-5): DVKVTQSSRYLVKRTGEKVFLECVQDMDHENMFWYRQDPGLGLRLIYFSYDVKMKEKGDIPEGYSVSREKKERFSLILESASTNQTSMYLCASSPGGRVRRETQYFGPGTRLLVL.

The genes are TRBV11-3 and TRBJ2-1; 7 nucleotides line up with TRBD2. The germline V gene has CDR1 SGHNT and CDR2 YENEEA. This CDR3 comprises 16 residues. V dropped 1 base and J dropped 6; count of bases not matched to a gene: 9. In nucleotides, the CDR3 is TGTGCCAGCAGCTTAGGCTGGGAAGCGGGGCCCAATGAGCAGTTCTTC. As protein: CASSLGWEAGPNEQFF. Complete variable domain (other parts from reference TRBV11-3 and TRBJ2-1): EAGVVQSPRYKIIEKKQPVAFWCNPISGHNTLYWYLQNLGQGPELLIRYENEEAVDDSQLPKDRFSAERLKGVDSTLKIQPAELGDSAVYLCASSLGWEAGPNEQFFGPGTRLTVL.

The chain carries TRBV29-1 and TRBJ1-2, with D maybe TRBD1 (5 bases). The CDR3 is made up of 13 amino acids. V was trimmed by 6 bases and J by 4 bases, leaving 15 bases between them. The germline V gene encodes CDR1 SQVTM and CDR2 ANQGSEA. CDR3 in amino acids: CSVRALLPYGYTF. CDR3 sequence (DNA): TGCAGCGTCAGGGCCCTCCTCCCCTATGGCTACACCTTC.

The chain carries TRBV10-3 and TRBJ1-1; TRBD1 matches at 8 bases. The germline gives CDR1 ENHRY, CDR2 SYGVKD. This CDR3 region has 15 residues. J gave up 1 base and V 3 bases, and 4 bases lay outside the gene matches. CDR3 in DNA: TGTGCCATCAGTGACCCAACAGGGGGGAACACTGAAGCTTTCTTT. Its translation is CAISDPTGGNTEAFF.

The rearrangement joins TRBV7-7 to TRBJ2-1, with 7 nucleotides matching TRBD2. Germline CDR1 is SSHAT and CDR2 is FNYEAQ (reference sequence). V was clipped by 5 bases and J by 4 bases; unmatched bases: 11. The CDR3 consists of 16 residues. CDR3 sequence: CASSPVVGGVYNEQFF. The DNA for the CDR3 is TGTGCCAGCAGCCCTGTGGTGGGAGGGGTATACAATGAGCAGTTCTTC.

The rearrangement joins TRBV13 to TRBJ2-1, with 10 bases matching TRBD2. The CDR3 sequence is 16 residues long. Per germline, CDR1 PRHDT and CDR2 FYEKMQ (reference sequence). The V and J ends lost 5 bases and 4 bases, in that order; junction bases with no gene match: 8. CDR3 sequence reads: CASSPIGLAAYNEQFF. CDR3 coding DNA: TGTGCCAGCAGCCCGATAGGACTAGCGGCGTACAATGAGCAGTTCTTC. The full variable domain, rest sourced from reference TRBV13 and TRBJ2-1, is AAGVIQSPRHLIKEKRETATLKCYPIPRHDTVYWYQQGPGQDPQFLISFYEKMQSDKGSIPDRFSAQQFSDYHSELNMSSLELGDSALYFCASSPIGLAAYNEQFFGPGTRLTVL.

The chain couples TRBV12-5 to TRBJ2-2; the match to TRBD2 covers 13 bases. The CDR3 covers 16 residues. Looked up from germline, CDR1 is LGHNT and CDR2 is FRNRAP. Trimming cost V 1 base and J 5 bases; bases outside gene matches: 1. CDR3 residues: CASGLGLAGGTGELFF. The DNA for the CDR3 is TGTGCTAGTGGTTTGGGACTAGCGGGAGGTACCGGGGAGCTGTTTTTT. The entire variable domain, with the rest obtained from reference TRBV12-5 and TRBJ2-2, is as follows: DARVTQTPRHKVTEMGQEVTMRCQPILGHNTVFWYRQTMMQGLELLAYFRNRAPLDDSGMPKDRFSAEMPDATLATLKIQPSEPRDSAVYFCASGLGLAGGTGELFFGEGSRLTVL.

This clone appeared many times. The chain is built from TRBV6-5 and TRBJ2-5; a possible D gene is TRBD1 (5 bases). V was clipped by 0 bases and J by 2 bases, with 7 bases between them. This CDR3 is 14 amino acids long. Germline-derived CDR1 and CDR2 are MNHEY and SVGAGI. CDR3 nucleotides: TGTGCCAGCAGTTACTCGTACAGGCAAGAGACCCAGTACTTC. Protein product: CASSYSYRQETQYF.

This chain connects TRBV6-1 to TRBJ2-5, with TRBD2 matching over 16 bases. Trimming at V came to 4 bases and at J to 4 bases, leaving 9 bases not matched to a gene. CDR3 length: 18 amino acids. Germline assignment: CDR1 MNHNS and CDR2 SASEGT. CDR3 in DNA: TGTGCCAGCAGTGGGGGGGGACTAGCGGGAGGGCCGGGAGAGACCCAGTACTTC. This translates into CASSGGGLAGGPGETQYF.

The rearrangement uses TRBV7-3 and TRBJ1-2; D is possibly TRBD1 (5 bases). The CDR3 runs 15 residues. The germline CDR1 and CDR2 sequences are SGHTA and FQGTGA. The V end lost 6 bases, the J end lost 3 bases, and 17 bases lay between the germline ends. In DNA, the CDR3 is TGTGCCAGCAGACCAACAGGCGACCCGTACTATGGCTACACCTTC. This encodes CASRPTGDPYYGYTF.

The chain links TRBV10-3 to TRBJ2-1; 8 bases match TRBD2. This CDR3 is 17 amino acids long. V lost 3 bases and J lost 3; bases outside the gene matches: 10. Germline CDR1 reads ENHRY; CDR2 reads SYGVKD. The CDR3 here is CAISDGGGRTIYNEQFF. The DNA of the CDR3 is TGTGCCATCAGTGACGGTGGCGGGAGGACCATCTACAATGAGCAGTTCTTC.

The gene calls are TRBV7-9 and TRBJ2-5, with a tentative D call TRBD2 (5 bases). Germline V CDR1 and CDR2: SEHNR, FQNEAQ (reference sequence). The V end lost 1 base, the J end lost 5 bases, and 11 bases lay between the germline ends. This CDR3 comprises 14 residues. The CDR3 spells CASSLGGIAETQYF. The CDR3 DNA reads as TGTGCCAGCAGCTTAGGAGGGATTGCGGAGACCCAGTACTTC.

The table lists this clone with many counts. The rearrangement uses TRBV7-9 and TRBJ1-2; no firm D call. The germline CDR1 and CDR2 sequences are SEHNR and FQNEAQ (reference sequence). The V end was cut by 5 bases, the J end by 4 bases, with 11 bases between. The CDR3 covers 13 residues. CDR3 in amino acids: CASSPRAVYGYTF. The CDR3 nucleotides are TGTGCCAGCAGCCCAAGGGCGGTCTATGGCTACACCTTC.

The chain combines TRBV5-5 with TRBJ1-5; D gene unclear. In germline, CDR1 is SGHKS, CDR2 YYEKEE (reference sequence). This CDR3 comprises 14 residues. The V end was cut by 0 bases, the J end by 7 bases, with 11 bases between. CDR3 bases: TGTGCCAGCAGCTTGGGGCATCCAGGACAGCCCCAGCATTTT. This gives the protein CASSLGHPGQPQHF.

The V call is TRBV7-9, the J call TRBJ1-2; D is undetermined. Trimming stripped 5 bases from V and 2 bases from J, with 15 bases between. This CDR3 is 15 amino acids long. Germline CDR1 SEHNR, CDR2 FQNEAQ (reference sequence). The CDR3 spells CASSPGNVLNYGYTF. Here the CDR3 DNA reads TGTGCCAGCAGCCCCGGGAATGTTCTCAACTATGGCTACACCTTC.

The rearrangement links TRBV5-1 to TRBJ2-1; 10 nucleotides agree with TRBD2. Germline loops: CDR1 SGHRS, CDR2 YFSETQ. The V segment lost 5 bases and the J segment 7 bases; nucleotides outside the gene matches: 3. CDR3 size: 13 residues. The CDR3 sequence: CASRTSGKNEQFF. DNA of the CDR3: TGCGCCAGCAGAACTAGCGGGAAGAATGAGCAGTTCTTC.

The DNA for the CDR3 is TGCGCCAGCAGCCAAGGACGAGGAGGGCACAATGAGCAGTTCTTC. Protein sequence: CASSQGRGGHNEQFF. The rearrangement uses TRBV4-1 and TRBJ2-1; perhaps TRBD2 as D (6 bases). The CDR3 runs 15 residues. Germline values: CDR1 MGHRA, CDR2 YSYEKL. The V gene lost 1 base and the J gene lost 5 bases, with 12 bases spanning the gap.

The chain couples TRBV28 to TRBJ1-5, with D possibly TRBD1 on 6 matching bases. CDR3 size: 15 residues. The V gene lost 6 bases and the J gene lost 11 bases, with 23 bases spanning the gap. Germline assignment: CDR1 MDHEN and CDR2 SYDVKM. CDR3 sequence: CASSHGRGGSSAQHF. For the CDR3, the DNA is TGTGCCAGCAGCCACGGACGAGGGGGAAGTTCGGCCCAGCATTTT.

This chain links TRBV5-4 with TRBJ2-3, with TRBD2 matching 12 bases. The germline V gene encodes CDR1 SGHNT and CDR2 YYREEE (reference sequence). This CDR3 has 17 residues. Trimming removed 0 bases from V and 5 bases from J; junction bases left unmatched: 7. The CDR3 here is CASSLAASGRAGDTQYF. CDR3 sequence (DNA): TGTGCCAGCAGCTTGGCCGCTAGCGGGAGGGCCGGAGATACGCAGTATTTT.

The chain joins TRBV10-2 to TRBJ1-2; D not resolved. The V end lost 4 bases, the J end lost 0 bases, and 9 bases lay between the germline ends. Germline values: CDR1 WSHSY, CDR2 SAAADI. CDR3 length: 14 residues. In nucleotides, the CDR3 is TGCGCCAGCAGTGTTGGCAGCACTAACTATGGCTACACCTTC. Its protein product is CASSVGSTNYGYTF.

This clone occurred a few times. V usage is TRBV7-9 and J usage is TRBJ2-2; TRBD2 matches 9 bases. V dropped 0 bases and J dropped 0; count of bases not matched to a gene: 8. Germline CDR1 and CDR2: SEHNR and FQNEAQ (reference sequence). The CDR3 extends over 19 amino acids. The CDR3 DNA follows: TGTGCCAGCAGCTTAGCGCTTAGCGGGAGACGCCCGAACACCGGGGAGCTGTTTTTT. Its translation is CASSLALSGRRPNTGELFF.

The chain employs TRBV7-2 and TRBJ1-1, with D possibly TRBD1 on 5 matching bases. Germline V lookup: CDR1 SGHTA, CDR2 FQGNSA. Trimming left V 6 bases short and J 3 bases short, with 20 bases between. There are 16 residues in the CDR3. The CDR3 sequence: CASSRTRGARDTEAFF. As DNA, the CDR3 is TGTGCCAGCAGTCGTACCCGTGGGGCGAGGGACACTGAAGCTTTCTTT.